The rows below give T cell receptor beta chains drawn from one sample of a study of T cell repertoires in cytomegalovirus infection. A single record per CDR3 protein comes from TCRdb applying MiXCR to the reads. The sample includes about 97,000 distinct CDR3 sequences, approximately 15% of them seen just once. The material sequenced was PBMCs. The receptors were gathered from a human donor in good health (CMV status not recorded). Some clones in this sample may be carry-over from other donors' samples. Each CDR3 is given with its conserved first and last residue. Each record gives: V gene, clone size, D gene, J gene, CDR3 DNA, CDR3 protein. The D gene is left open where the match is weak. Some rows mark clone size as missing; the rest say once, few, many or name a class of expanded clone.

V gene: TRBV28; clone size: few; D gene: TRBD1; J gene: TRBJ2-2; CDR3 DNA: TGTGCCAGCAGGGGCACTCCGGGACAGAATATCGGGGAGCTGTTTTTT; CDR3 protein: CASRGTPGQNIGELFF
V gene: TRBV7-2; clone size: -; D gene: -; J gene: TRBJ2-1; CDR3 DNA: TGTGCCAGCAGCTCACTAGCTTTGAGTGAGCAGTTCTTC; CDR3 protein: CASSSLALSEQFF
V gene: TRBV7-8; clone size: many; D gene: TRBD2; J gene: TRBJ2-1; CDR3 DNA: TGTGCCAGCAGTATAGCGGGGGTTTCCTACAATGAGCAGTTCTTC; CDR3 protein: CASSIAGVSYNEQFF
V gene: TRBV7-2; clone size: many; D gene: -; J gene: TRBJ2-7; CDR3 DNA: TGTGCCAGCAGCACGGACCTCTACGAGCAGTACTTC; CDR3 protein: CASSTDLYEQYF
V gene: TRBV7-2; clone size: many; D gene: TRBD1; J gene: TRBJ2-1; CDR3 DNA: TGTGCCAGCAGCAGCCGGGACAGGGTATACAATGAGCAGTTCTTC; CDR3 protein: CASSSRDRVYNEQFF
V gene: TRBV7-2; clone size: many; D gene: TRBD1; J gene: TRBJ1-2; CDR3 DNA: TGTGCCAGCAGCTTAGTCGCACAGGGGTGGGGTGGCTACACCTTC; CDR3 protein: CASSLVAQGWGGYTF
V gene: TRBV5-6; clone size: few; D gene: TRBD1; J gene: TRBJ1-2; CDR3 DNA: TGTGCCAGCAGCTTACGAGACAGGGAGAACTATGGCTACACCTTC; CDR3 protein: CASSLRDRENYGYTF
V gene: TRBV10-3; clone size: many; D gene: TRBD2; J gene: TRBJ2-7; CDR3 DNA: TGTGCCACCAGACCTAGGACTAGCGGGGAAGGCCAGTACTTC; CDR3 protein: CATRPRTSGEGQYF
V gene: TRBV2; clone size: few; D gene: TRBD1; J gene: TRBJ1-3; CDR3 DNA: TGTGCCAGCAGTGGAAGCCGGGACAGGGGAAACACCATATATTTT; CDR3 protein: CASSGSRDRGNTIYF
V gene: TRBV7-2; clone size: -; D gene: -; J gene: TRBJ1-4; CDR3 DNA: TGTGCCAGCAGCTTATTCAGGGATAATGAAAAACTGTTTTTT; CDR3 protein: CASSLFRDNEKLFF
V gene: TRBV7-2; clone size: many; D gene: -; J gene: TRBJ1-1; CDR3 DNA: TGTGCCAGCAGCGGCCCTGGGGAGAGGTTCGCTGAAGCTTTCTTT; CDR3 protein: CASSGPGERFAEAFF
V gene: TRBV5-6; clone size: -; D gene: TRBD1; J gene: TRBJ2-3; CDR3 DNA: TGTGCCAGCAGCTCGGACAGGGGCCCCACAGATACGCAGTATTTT; CDR3 protein: CASSSDRGPTDTQYF
V gene: TRBV20-1; clone size: few; D gene: -; J gene: TRBJ1-1; CDR3 DNA: TGCAGTGCTAGAGACGGGGGGCGCGGGAACACTGAAGCTTTCTTT; CDR3 protein: CSARDGGRGNTEAFF
V gene: TRBV28; clone size: many; D gene: -; J gene: TRBJ1-5; CDR3 DNA: TGTGCCAGCAGTTTATCTAACAATCAGCCCCAGCATTTT; CDR3 protein: CASSLSNNQPQHF
V gene: TRBV2; clone size: many; D gene: TRBD1; J gene: TRBJ2-3; CDR3 DNA: TGTGCCAGCAGTGTTGACAGGGGGCGTACAGATACGCAGTATTTT; CDR3 protein: CASSVDRGRTDTQYF
V gene: TRBV25-1; clone size: few; D gene: TRBD2; J gene: TRBJ2-7; CDR3 DNA: TGTGCCAGCAGTGGGTTTTCGAGCGGGGGGGCGGACGAGCAGTACTTC; CDR3 protein: CASSGFSSGGADEQYF
V gene: TRBV28; clone size: many; D gene: -; J gene: TRBJ2-7; CDR3 DNA: TGTGCCGCCACCAGGCGCACCAGCTCCTACGAGCAGTACTTC; CDR3 protein: CAATRRTSSYEQYF
V gene: TRBV7-2; clone size: many; D gene: -; J gene: TRBJ2-7; CDR3 DNA: TGTGCCAGCACCACTATCCCAGACTACGAGCAGTACTTC; CDR3 protein: CASTTIPDYEQYF
V gene: TRBV24-1; clone size: few; D gene: TRBD1; J gene: TRBJ2-3; CDR3 DNA: TGTGCCACCAGCCGGGACAGCGTTTACACAGATACGCAGTATTTT; CDR3 protein: CATSRDSVYTDTQYF
V gene: TRBV7-6; clone size: -; D gene: TRBD2; J gene: TRBJ2-5; CDR3 DNA: TGTGCCAGCAGCCCCCAAGGTGCGGGGGGCGCAGAGACTCAGTACTTC; CDR3 protein: CASSPQGAGGAETQYF
V gene: TRBV7-6; clone size: many; D gene: -; J gene: TRBJ1-1; CDR3 DNA: TGTGCCAGCAGCAAGGGGGTCGACACTGAAGCTTTCTTT; CDR3 protein: CASSKGVDTEAFF
V gene: TRBV6-5; clone size: few; D gene: -; J gene: TRBJ2-1; CDR3 DNA: TGTGCCACCTTCGACCGCCTCAATGAGCAGTTCTTC; CDR3 protein: CATFDRLNEQFF
V gene: TRBV7-2; clone size: many; D gene: -; J gene: TRBJ1-2; CDR3 DNA: TGTGCCAGCAGCTTATCAGTCGGCGGAAGCTATGGCTACACCTTC; CDR3 protein: CASSLSVGGSYGYTF
V gene: TRBV7-8; clone size: many; D gene: -; J gene: TRBJ2-7; CDR3 DNA: TGTGCCACCACCCTCGGGGGACGGGACTTCTCCTACGAGCAGTACTTC; CDR3 protein: CATTLGGRDFSYEQYF
V gene: TRBV4-1; clone size: -; D gene: -; J gene: TRBJ2-1; CDR3 DNA: TGCGCCAGCAGTCAGAGGGATGAGCAGTTCTTC; CDR3 protein: CASSQRDEQFF
V gene: TRBV5-1; clone size: many; D gene: -; J gene: TRBJ1-1; CDR3 DNA: TGCGCCAGCAGCTTGCAGAACACTGAAGCTTTCTTT; CDR3 protein: CASSLQNTEAFF
V gene: TRBV28; clone size: -; D gene: -; J gene: TRBJ1-5; CDR3 DNA: TGTGCCAGCGTATCATCGACTCATAGCAATCAGCCCCAGCATTTT; CDR3 protein: CASVSSTHSNQPQHF
V gene: TRBV7-2; clone size: many; D gene: TRBD2; J gene: TRBJ2-3; CDR3 DNA: TGTGCCAGCAGCTTATCTTCCGGACTAGCGGGCACAGATACGCAGTATTTT; CDR3 protein: CASSLSSGLAGTDTQYF
V gene: TRBV6-8; clone size: -; D gene: -; J gene: TRBJ1-6; CDR3 DNA: TGTGCCAGCAGTTACTCGCCAGGGGTTAATTCACCCCTCCACTTT; CDR3 protein: CASSYSPGVNSPLHF
V gene: TRBV7-8; clone size: few; D gene: TRBD2; J gene: TRBJ2-7; CDR3 DNA: TGTGCCAGCAGCTGGCGGGGGGTCGCCTACGAGCAGTACTTC; CDR3 protein: CASSWRGVAYEQYF
V gene: TRBV7-2; clone size: -; D gene: -; J gene: TRBJ2-5; CDR3 DNA: TGTGCCAGCAGCCGTCGATTGGAGTGGGAGACCCAGTACTTC; CDR3 protein: CASSRRLEWETQYF
V gene: TRBV5-4; clone size: -; D gene: -; J gene: TRBJ1-2; CDR3 DNA: TGTGCCAGCAGCGGACCGGGACTAAAGCATGGCTACACCTTC; CDR3 protein: CASSGPGLKHGYTF
V gene: TRBV7-6; clone size: many; D gene: -; J gene: TRBJ2-7; CDR3 DNA: TGTGCCAGCAGCTTGAGGGGCGGGTACGAGCAGTACTTC; CDR3 protein: CASSLRGGYEQYF
V gene: TRBV14; clone size: -; D gene: TRBD1; J gene: TRBJ2-2; CDR3 DNA: TGTGCCAGCAGCCTGATTACAGGGGGCCCGTACACCGGGGAGCTGTTTTTT; CDR3 protein: CASSLITGGPYTGELFF
V gene: TRBV14; clone size: many; D gene: TRBD1; J gene: TRBJ2-1; CDR3 DNA: TGTGCCAGCAGTGTAAACCGACAGGGGAAGGTTGAGCAGTTCTTC; CDR3 protein: CASSVNRQGKVEQFF
V gene: TRBV11-2; clone size: few; D gene: -; J gene: TRBJ1-1; CDR3 DNA: TGTGCCAGCAGCTCCCGGACCCCTCGAGAACCCTTCTTT; CDR3 protein: CASSSRTPREPFF
V gene: TRBV30; clone size: -; D gene: -; J gene: TRBJ1-6; CDR3 DNA: TGTGCCTGGATCGACAACTCCTATAATTCACCCCTCCACTTT; CDR3 protein: CAWIDNSYNSPLHF
V gene: TRBV7-6; clone size: many; D gene: TRBD1; J gene: TRBJ1-5; CDR3 DNA: TGTGCCAGCAGCTCGGCGACAGGGATGGTTCAGCCCCAGCATTTT; CDR3 protein: CASSSATGMVQPQHF
V gene: TRBV2; clone size: few; D gene: -; J gene: TRBJ1-4; CDR3 DNA: TGTGCCAGCAGTGTGGAGCGCGCGGAAAAACTGTTTTTT; CDR3 protein: CASSVERAEKLFF
V gene: TRBV7-2; clone size: few; D gene: -; J gene: TRBJ1-2; CDR3 DNA: TGTGCCAGCAGCTCGCAGCCCGGCAACTATGGCTACACCTTC; CDR3 protein: CASSSQPGNYGYTF
V gene: TRBV7-2; clone size: many; D gene: -; J gene: TRBJ2-1; CDR3 DNA: TGTGCCAGCAGCTTCGGATACAATGAGCAGTTCTTC; CDR3 protein: CASSFGYNEQFF
V gene: TRBV7-9; clone size: many; D gene: TRBD2; J gene: TRBJ2-3; CDR3 DNA: TGTGCCAGCAGCTCGCTGGGAGTAGCGGGGGGCCTACCCCCGGGTACGCAGTATTTT; CDR3 protein: CASSSLGVAGGLPPGTQYF
V gene: TRBV10-3; clone size: few; D gene: -; J gene: TRBJ2-3; CDR3 DNA: TGTGCCATCAGTATCTTGGGGAGCACAGATACGCAGTATTTT; CDR3 protein: CAISILGSTDTQYF
V gene: TRBV4-2; clone size: many; D gene: -; J gene: TRBJ2-5; CDR3 DNA: TGTGCCAGTCTAAGACTAGGAGACCAAGAGACCCAGTACTTC; CDR3 protein: CASLRLGDQETQYF
V gene: TRBV7-2; clone size: many; D gene: -; J gene: TRBJ1-6; CDR3 DNA: TGTGCCAGCAGCTTAGGTCGGCAGGATAATTCACCCCTCCACTTT; CDR3 protein: CASSLGRQDNSPLHF
V gene: TRBV28; clone size: -; D gene: -; J gene: TRBJ2-7; CDR3 DNA: TGTGCCAGCAGTTTATATGGGACCGAGCAGTACTTC; CDR3 protein: CASSLYGTEQYF
V gene: TRBV7-2; clone size: -; D gene: -; J gene: TRBJ1-2; CDR3 DNA: TGTGCCAGCAGCTTGTACGGGACCCTCGCTGGCTACACCTTC; CDR3 protein: CASSLYGTLAGYTF